The 10 T cell receptor beta chains presented below share a single source sample, sequenced in a study of blood T cell repertoires in COVID-19. Here immunoSEQ multiplex PCR was the method, and the copy in TCRdb shows in-frame clones only, minus some. The sample records about 300,000 clones, more than 70% being singletons. What was sequenced was peripheral blood. Receptors originate from a woman between 45 and 65 years old with acute or convalescent COVID-19.

This rearrangement joins TRBV7-2 to TRBJ1-5; D not certain. The CDR3 runs to 13 residues. Per the germline V gene, CDR1 is SGHTA and CDR2 is FQGNSA. V was clipped by 6 bases and J by 8 bases, with 14 bases between them. In DNA form, the CDR3 reads TGTGCCAGCAGGTTACGGGGTACTGAGCCCCAGCATTTT. Translation gives CASRLRGTEPQHF.

V and J are TRBV27 and TRBJ2-2; D unresolved. The CDR3 covers 14 residues. Trimming pared 5 bases from V and 5 bases from J, leaving 12 bases between. Germline loops: CDR1 MNHEY, CDR2 SMNVEV (reference sequence). The CDR3, as DNA: TGTGCCAGCAGTCTCACCCTCGGTACCGGGGAGCTGTTTTTT. Translation gives CASSLTLGTGELFF.

The rearrangement joins TRBV23-1 to TRBJ2-4, with TRBD2 matching 7 bases. TRBV23-1 qualifies as an ORF whose function is uncertain. The CDR3 consists of 21 residues. Trimming took 6 bases from V and 2 from J; bases not matched to a gene: 25. CDR3 sequence reads: CASSLKPRRVGRATSKNIQYF. The CDR3 nucleotides read TGCGCCAGCAGCCTTAAACCCCGGCGGGTGGGGAGGGCTACATCCAAAAACATTCAGTACTTC.

The rearrangement uses TRBV2 and TRBJ2-1; D unclear. Germline V gene sequence: CDR1 SNHLY, CDR2 FYNNEI. V was trimmed by 1 base and J by 3 bases, leaving 7 bases between them. The CDR3 loop spans 14 amino acids. The CDR3 reads CASSEDVVYNEQFF. CDR3 sequence (DNA): TGTGCCAGCAGTGAAGATGTAGTCTACAATGAGCAGTTCTTC.

This clone was counted a few times. The chain joins TRBV13 to TRBJ2-7; TRBD1 aligns across 7 bases. The CDR3 is 13 residues long. Germline CDR1 reads PRHDT; CDR2 reads FYEKMQ (reference sequence). V was clipped by 5 bases and J by 3 bases; unmatched bases: 4. The chain's CDR3 is CASSDRVDYEQYF. Here the CDR3 DNA reads TGTGCCAGCAGCGACAGGGTTGACTACGAGCAGTACTTC.

The J gene is TRBJ1-4, the V gene TRBV28; 9 bases fit TRBD1. Germline CDR1 and CDR2: MDHEN and SYDVKM. With 10 bases clipped from V and 7 bases from J, the junction kept 7 bases outside the gene matches. CDR3 length: 13 amino acids. The CDR3 region is CATHDRGVEKLFF. In DNA, the CDR3 is TGTGCCACCCATGACAGGGGGGTTGAAAAACTGTTTTTT.

CDR3 sequence (DNA): TGTGCCAGGGGGACAGCCTATGAAGCTTTCTTT. Amino acids: CARGTAYEAFF. The chain combines TRBV2 with TRBJ1-1; 7 bases fit TRBD1. CDR3 size: 11 residues. The germline gives CDR1 SNHLY, CDR2 FYNNEI. The J segment lost 7 bases and the V segment lost 9 bases, leaving 5 bases of the junction unmatched. Using reference TRBV2 and TRBJ1-1 for the parts outside the CDR3, the full variable domain is EPEVTQTPSHQVTQMGQEVILRCVPISNHLYFYWYRQILGQKVEFLVSFYNNEISEKSEIFDDQFSVERPDGSNFTLKIRSTKLEDSAMYFCARGTAYEAFFGQGTRLTVV.

The chain uses TRBV5-1 and TRBJ1-2; no firm D call. V was clipped by 1 base and J by 1 base, with 11 bases between them. Looked up from germline, CDR1 is SGHRS and CDR2 is YFSETQ. The CDR3 spans 15 residues. The chain's CDR3 is CASSLTTSRNYGYTF. The CDR3 DNA reads as TGCGCCAGCAGCTTGACGACAAGCCGTAACTATGGCTACACCTTC.

The chain joins TRBV5-6 to TRBJ2-1; weak D call: TRBD2 (5 bases). Trimming removed 0 bases at V and 3 bases at J, with 10 bases between. The CDR3 contains 15 residues. Looked up from germline, CDR1 is SGHDT and CDR2 is YYEEEE. The CDR3 DNA reads as TGTGCCAGCAGCTTGGTCGGGGAAGACTACAATGAGCAGTTCTTC. It specifies CASSLVGEDYNEQFF.

The chain has TRBV19 and TRBJ1-5; D ambiguous. CDR3 size: 15 residues. Trimming took off 3 bases at V and 4 bases at J, with 13 bases between the two ends. Germline V gene lookup returns CDR1 LNHDA and CDR2 SQIVND (reference sequence). The CDR3 loop reads CASSIPSGGNQPQHF. CDR3 nucleotide sequence: TGTGCCAGTAGTATCCCGTCGGGAGGGAATCAGCCCCAGCATTTT.